This TCR beta chain was identified in a study of T cells after yellow fever vaccination. Generation of TCR cDNA used 5'RACE template switching (which added a universal primer site and UMIs). TCRdb redid the calling of the 5' RACE reads with MiXCR, one entry per CDR3 protein. This table has hundreds of thousands of distinct CDR3 sequences, 21% appearing once. J gave up 5 bases and V 4 bases, and 14 bases lay outside the gene matches. Germline assignment: CDR1 SGHRS and CDR2 YFSETQ. This CDR3 has 17 residues. About this clonotype itself: Its specificity is not known.

The study, taken as a whole, reports: It was a small share of clonotypes that appeared in both CD4 and CD8 compartments.

This clonotype originated in a man younger than 35 who received the YFV17D yellow fever vaccine. The specimen comprised PBMCs, sampled more than 20 days after the first yellow fever vaccination. The rearrangement links TRBV5-1 to TRBJ2-3; 9 bases agree with TRBD2. The CDR3 region is CASSDTLAGRRGDTQYF. The DNA for the CDR3 is TGCGCCAGCAGCGATACCCTAGCGGGACGCCGTGGAGATACGCAGTATTTT.